The present TCR beta chain was sequenced within a study of regulatory T cells in long-lasting Graves disease (dated by TCRdb to 2020 to 2023). About the investigation overall: Newly diagnosed Graves' disease patients had taken antithyroid drugs for less than 3 months. A total of 33 samples were covered by TCR sequencing, comprising roughly 13 persistent and 20 or so newly diagnosed Graves' disease patients. Patients with persistent Graves' disease were compared with patients with newly diagnosed Graves' disease using TCR sequencing and RNA sequencing of peripheral blood. The study was conducted in China and was registered as a clinical trial.

What the time point label conveys for this sample: newly diagnosed GD, antithyroid drugs for less than 3 months. RNA was extracted from PBMCs in TRIzol for both TCR sequencing and RNA sequencing. The diagnosis of Graves' disease followed American Thyroid Association guidelines. Patients were recruited from an endocrinology department in Xi'an, China. Each patient gave about 9.1 milliliters of peripheral blood, collected in an EDTA anticoagulant tube. PBMCs were isolated by Ficoll Paque Plus density gradient separation without further T cell sorting. An Agilent 2100 Bioanalyzer and agarose gel were used to check RNA quality, while a NanoDrop 2000 measured RNA concentration. Clipping removes 3 bases from V and 1 base from J, with 7 as the unmatched junction base count. Counted from cysteine to phenylalanine, this CDR3 has 17 amino acids. Solely the CDR3 DNA is kept, with 51 bases framed from the first base.

Study-wide findings and limitations: Persistent disease showed preferential use of TRBV28, TRBJ1-2 and TRBJ2-5, whereas newly diagnosed disease favored TRBV20-1 and TRBJ2-1. Only peripheral blood was studied, because thyroid tissue, the primary lesion, was inaccessible. Compared with newly diagnosed patients, persistent Graves' disease patients had lower TCR Shannon entropy and fewer highly expanded clones, which suggests clonal expansion. As a limitation, the authors acknowledged that the small sample size may reduce accuracy. More public clonotypes were shared among persistent patients (under 3,000) than among newly diagnosed patients (roughly 1,000). Only the TCR beta chain was sequenced and analyzed.

As for this clonotype: Its antigen is unknown. The input lacks base qualities; no much larger clone sits a single base away.

Library preparation was by multiplex PCR. These reads were obtained on an Illumina HiSeq 4000. TCR beta libraries were built with iRepertoire HTBI primers and Arm-PCR amplification of CDR3 regions. Before sequencing, the PCR products went through gel purification. The paper's processing steps were these. Gene usage analysis of CDR3 amino acid clonotypes relied on the roughly 60 TRBV and 14 TRBJ segments identified across samples. COPE and FqMerger were used to merge filtered high-quality paired reads into contigs. BLAST was used to align contigs to IMGT TRBV, TRBD and TRBJ reference genes, and CDR3 was defined according to IMGT. Clonotypes above 0.1% frequency were classified as highly expanded clones. Shannon entropy served as the measure of repertoire diversity, while the Gini coefficient captured V-J evenness. Public clonotypes were defined as clonotypes shared by more than one individual. In-frame beta chains were kept once TCRdb had trimmed the public reads at Q25 with fastp and called clones with MiXCR. Each CDR3 protein gets just one entry, which takes the most common genes and DNA from the rows behind it. The V and J calls here are based on TCRdb, not the publication. This sample comprises just over 600,000 distinct CDR3 sequences, approximately 15% of them detected only once. Clones ranked in the top ten supply about 20% of the sample.

This sample was also put to use in a study of T cells in Graves' hyperthyroidism and ophthalmopathy. As that second paper reports: Stable Graves' hyperthyroidism was defined as no progression to ophthalmopathy during 18 months of follow-up. Hyperthyroidism patients were aged 18 to 65 years and newly diagnosed, with disease duration of less than 2 months. Patients with uncontrolled infections, other autoimmune diseases, pregnancy or lactation were excluded. Clinical symptoms, serum thyroxine and TRAb, thyroid ultrasound, and orbital computed tomography formed the basis for the diagnoses. A first-round RT-PCR of the TCR CDR3 used the HTBI primer set with the Qiagen OneStep RT-PCR kit. Most expanded thyroid clonotypes (frequency above 0.001) were also detected in blood, a finding suggesting that blood repertoires may reflect thyroid immune responses. Ophthalmopathy was separated from stable hyperthyroidism by a 13 V-J signature model, with approximately 86% sensitivity and about 81% specificity obtained in cross-validation and 80%/75% obtained in testing. In validation, the model predicted progression to ophthalmopathy a median of about 6.5 months before onset, with approximately 71% sensitivity and almost 75% specificity. To identify TCR V-J signatures that set the groups apart, the researchers used a discovery cohort of more than 95 patients, made up of roughly 45 with Graves' ophthalmopathy and 57 with stable Graves' hyperthyroidism. Prospective prediction of ophthalmopathy was tested in an independent validation cohort consisting of under 20 hyperthyroidism patients and approximately 16 patients who later progressed to ophthalmopathy. The approximately 100 discovery patients were divided at random into training and test sets in a 7:3 ratio. In addition, the study compared T-cell repertoires in thyroid tissue and in blood from six Graves' hyperthyroidism patients. Following sampling, methimazole starting at 30 mg daily was given to hyperthyroidism patients, and high-dose intravenous methylprednisolone was given to ophthalmopathy patients. A second multiplex PCR round built the libraries, followed by size selection and purification. Libraries were sequenced paired-end with 100 bp reads on an Illumina HiSeq2000. SOAPnuke was used to process the raw data, removing reads that contained adapters or uncalled bases, had a mean Phred below 15, or lacked an exact match to the constant primer or identifier. High-quality paired reads were merged using COPE v1.2.5, and each unique nucleotide sequence was defined as a clonotype. MiTCR v1.1 was used to align the clonotypes against IMGT TRBV, TRBD and TRBJ reference segments. Only V-J combinations with frequency above 0.0001, covering about 99% of repertoires, were analysed. The TCS score was defined as the ratio of F50 (clonal expansion) to E x V (chaos), calculated using BLOSUM62-based TCRdist between CDR3 peptides within each V-J. Welch's t-statistics and random forest reduced just over 500 V-J features to 13, which were used in a naive Bayes classifier (R e1071). Sample size was not statistically predetermined, and blinding of investigators to group allocation was not performed. According to the paper, TCR Vbeta CDR3 sequencing was carried out on roughly 130 peripheral blood samples, which came from 40 to 45 ophthalmopathy, around 74 hyperthyroidism and approximately 17 progressor patients.

The origin of this receptor is a woman in her 30s with Graves disease. Donor details come from another sample of the same person, matched by shared clones. The rearrangement joined TRBV12-3 or TRBV12-4 to TRBJ2-3; 10 central bases correspond to TRBD2. The specimen was peripheral blood mononuclear cells (PBMCs), collected at new diagnosis, from a patient treated with antithyroid drugs. The DNA sequence is TGTGCCAGCAGTTTCCCCCCGCTAGCGGGGGGCACAGATACGCAGTATTTT. The encoded protein is CASSFPPLAGGTDTQYF.